The rows below give T cell receptor beta chains drawn from one sample of a study of technical replicates of blood from four donors. This table comes from immunoSEQ multiplex PCR, and its TCRdb copy is limited to in-frame clones, with some not included. The sample includes about 62,000 clones, roughly nine tenths of them seen just once. Input material: PBMCs. The receptors were gathered from a human donor in good health. Some clones in this sample may be carry-over from other donors' samples. Both conserved end residues are part of each CDR3. Each record gives: J gene, V gene, D gene, clone size, CDR3 DNA, CDR3 protein. A D gene is named only where the DNA matches it firmly. The size field is filled for only some rows; it gives once, few, many or a size class.

j_gene: TRBJ2-7; v_gene: TRBV7-2; d_gene: TRBD1; abundance: .; CDR3nt: TGTGCCAGCAGCCCGGACAGGGGCGGCGAGCAGTACTTC; CDR3aa: CASSPDRGGEQYF
j_gene: TRBJ2-7; v_gene: TRBV5-6; d_gene: .; abundance: .; CDR3nt: TGTGCCAGCAGCTTGGGGGCGGGCTACGAGCAGTACTTC; CDR3aa: CASSLGAGYEQYF
j_gene: TRBJ2-7; v_gene: TRBV30; d_gene: .; abundance: .; CDR3nt: TGTGCCTGGAGTGGAGGGGGTTACGAGCAGTACTTC; CDR3aa: CAWSGGGYEQYF
j_gene: TRBJ2-7; v_gene: TRBV6-1; d_gene: .; abundance: .; CDR3nt: TGTGCCAGCAGCTTGAGTGGCTACGAGCAGTACTTC; CDR3aa: CASSLSGYEQYF
j_gene: TRBJ1-5; v_gene: TRBV6-1; d_gene: .; abundance: .; CDR3nt: TGTGCCAGCAGTGAAGTTAAGGAGCTGTATAGCAATCAGCCCCAGCATTTT; CDR3aa: CASSEVKELYSNQPQHF
j_gene: TRBJ2-1; v_gene: TRBV19; d_gene: TRBD2; abundance: .; CDR3nt: TGTGCCAGTCAAGGGATAGACGGGGGGGGCAATGAGCAGTTCTTC; CDR3aa: CASQGIDGGGNEQFF
j_gene: TRBJ1-6; v_gene: TRBV12-5; d_gene: .; abundance: .; CDR3nt: TGTGCTAGTGATCAGGGAACTAATTCACCCCTCCACTTT; CDR3aa: CASDQGTNSPLHF
j_gene: TRBJ2-7; v_gene: TRBV7-9; d_gene: TRBD1; abundance: .; CDR3nt: TGTGCCAGCAGCTTACTGGGACAGTCGCCTGTGAAGTACTTC; CDR3aa: CASSLLGQSPVKYF
j_gene: TRBJ1-1; v_gene: TRBV7-9; d_gene: TRBD1; abundance: .; CDR3nt: TGTGCCAGCAGCAAACGCCAGGGGGACACTGAAGCTTTCTTT; CDR3aa: CASSKRQGDTEAFF
j_gene: TRBJ2-3; v_gene: TRBV13; d_gene: TRBD2; abundance: once; CDR3nt: TGTGCCAGCAGCTTGGCTAGCGGGCCACGCGGCACAGATACGCAGTATTTT; CDR3aa: CASSLASGPRGTDTQYF
j_gene: TRBJ2-5; v_gene: TRBV18; d_gene: TRBD1; abundance: .; CDR3nt: TGTGCCAGCTCACGGGACAGGGGGCGAGAGACCCAGTACTTC; CDR3aa: CASSRDRGRETQYF
j_gene: TRBJ2-7; v_gene: TRBV12-2; d_gene: .; abundance: .; CDR3nt: TGTGCAAGTCGCCACAATCCCCGGGAGGGCCCCTACGAGCAGTACTTC; CDR3aa: CASRHNPREGPYEQYF
j_gene: TRBJ2-3; v_gene: TRBV7-6; d_gene: TRBD2; abundance: .; CDR3nt: TGTGCCAGCAGCGGCTGGACTAGCGGGAGCACAGATACGCAGTATTTT; CDR3aa: CASSGWTSGSTDTQYF
j_gene: TRBJ2-3; v_gene: TRBV7-6; d_gene: .; abundance: .; CDR3nt: TGTGCCAGCAGCCCGGTCGCAAGCACAGATACGCAGTATTTT; CDR3aa: CASSPVASTDTQYF
j_gene: TRBJ1-6; v_gene: TRBV5-4; d_gene: .; abundance: .; CDR3nt: TGTGCCAGCAGCTTGTATACAGGGACTAATTCACCCCTCCACTTT; CDR3aa: CASSLYTGTNSPLHF
j_gene: TRBJ1-4; v_gene: TRBV9; d_gene: TRBD1; abundance: .; CDR3nt: TGTGCCAGCAGCATAACAGGGGTAACTAATGAAAAACTGTTTTTT; CDR3aa: CASSITGVTNEKLFF
j_gene: TRBJ1-2; v_gene: TRBV4-2; d_gene: .; abundance: .; CDR3nt: TGTGCCAGCAGCTCCGGGACGGGAGCAATCAACTATGGCTACACCTTC; CDR3aa: CASSSGTGAINYGYTF
j_gene: TRBJ1-4; v_gene: TRBV2; d_gene: TRBD1; abundance: .; CDR3nt: TGTGCCAGCAGGGGACAGACTAATGAAAAGCTGTTTTTT; CDR3aa: CASRGQTNEKLFF